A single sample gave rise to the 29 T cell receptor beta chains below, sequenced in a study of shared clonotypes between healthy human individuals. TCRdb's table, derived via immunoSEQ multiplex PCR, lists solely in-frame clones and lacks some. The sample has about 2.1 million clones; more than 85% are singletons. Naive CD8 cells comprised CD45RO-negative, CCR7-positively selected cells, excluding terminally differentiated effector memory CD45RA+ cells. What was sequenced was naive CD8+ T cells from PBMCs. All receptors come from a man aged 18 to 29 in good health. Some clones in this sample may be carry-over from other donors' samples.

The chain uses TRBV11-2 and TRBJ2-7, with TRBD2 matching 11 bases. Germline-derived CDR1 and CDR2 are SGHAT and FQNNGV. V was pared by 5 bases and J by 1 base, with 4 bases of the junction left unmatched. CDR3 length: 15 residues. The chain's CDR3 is CASSATSGSSYEQYF. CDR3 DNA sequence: TGTGCCAGCAGCGCAACTAGCGGGAGTTCCTACGAGCAGTACTTC.

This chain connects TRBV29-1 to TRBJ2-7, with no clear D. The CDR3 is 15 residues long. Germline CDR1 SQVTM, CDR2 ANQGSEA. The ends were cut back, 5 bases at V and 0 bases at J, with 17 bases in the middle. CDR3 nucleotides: TGCAGCGTTACTCAGGCAAAGGTAGACTCCTACGAGCAGTACTTC. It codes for CSVTQAKVDSYEQYF.

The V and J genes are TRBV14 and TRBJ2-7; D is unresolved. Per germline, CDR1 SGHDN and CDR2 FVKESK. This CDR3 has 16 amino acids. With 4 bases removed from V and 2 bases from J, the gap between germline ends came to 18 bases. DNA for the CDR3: TGTGCCAGCAGCCCCAAGACTCTGAATCACGCCTACGAGCAGTACTTC. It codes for CASSPKTLNHAYEQYF.

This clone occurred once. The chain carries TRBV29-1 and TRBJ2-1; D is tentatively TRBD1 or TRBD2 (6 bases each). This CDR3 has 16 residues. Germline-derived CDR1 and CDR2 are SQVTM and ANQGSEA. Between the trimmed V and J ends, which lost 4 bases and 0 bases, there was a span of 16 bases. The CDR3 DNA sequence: TGCAGCGTTGGGGGGGCTCCGGGACTCTCCTACAATGAGCAGTTCTTC. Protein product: CSVGGAPGLSYNEQFF.

Written as DNA, the CDR3 is TGTGCCAGTAGTGTCCGGGACAGGGGGTCCTACGAGCAGTACTTC. It translates to CASSVRDRGSYEQYF. The chain carries TRBV19 and TRBJ2-7, with 11 bases matching TRBD1. The junction had 4 bases not matched to a gene; V was cut back by 5 bases and J by 1 base. The germline CDR1 and CDR2 sequences are LNHDA and SQIVND (reference sequence). The CDR3 spans 15 residues. The whole variable domain, remainder taken from reference TRBV19 and TRBJ2-7, is DGGITQSPKYLFRKEGQNVTLSCEQNLNHDAMYWYRQDPGQGLRLIYYSQIVNDFQKGDIAEGYSVSREKKESFPLTVTSAQKNPTAFYLCASSVRDRGSYEQYFGPGTRLTVT.

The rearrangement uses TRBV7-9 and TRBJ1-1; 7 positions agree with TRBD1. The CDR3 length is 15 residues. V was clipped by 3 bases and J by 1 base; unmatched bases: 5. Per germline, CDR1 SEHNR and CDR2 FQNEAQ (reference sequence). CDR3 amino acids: CASSFRQGENTEAFF. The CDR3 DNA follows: TGTGCCAGCAGCTTCAGACAGGGCGAGAACACTGAAGCTTTCTTT.

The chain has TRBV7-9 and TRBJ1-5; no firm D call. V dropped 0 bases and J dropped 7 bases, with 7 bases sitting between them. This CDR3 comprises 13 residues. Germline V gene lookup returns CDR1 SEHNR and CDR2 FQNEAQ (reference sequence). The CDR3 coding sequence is TGTGCCAGCAGCTTAGCGTCGGGGCAGCCCCAGCATTTT. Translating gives CASSLASGQPQHF.

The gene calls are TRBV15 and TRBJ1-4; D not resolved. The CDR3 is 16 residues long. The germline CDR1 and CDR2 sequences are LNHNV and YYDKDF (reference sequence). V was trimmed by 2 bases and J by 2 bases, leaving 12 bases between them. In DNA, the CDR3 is TGTGCCACCAGCAGACGGACCCTCGGGACTAATGAAAAACTGTTTTTT. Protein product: CATSRRTLGTNEKLFF.

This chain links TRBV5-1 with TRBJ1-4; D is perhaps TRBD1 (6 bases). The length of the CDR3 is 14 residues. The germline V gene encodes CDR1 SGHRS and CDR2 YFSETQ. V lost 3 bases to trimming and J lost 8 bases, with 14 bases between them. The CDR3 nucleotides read TGCGCCAGCAGCTGGGGGCAGGGTGTCGAAAAACTGTTTTTT. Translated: CASSWGQGVEKLFF.

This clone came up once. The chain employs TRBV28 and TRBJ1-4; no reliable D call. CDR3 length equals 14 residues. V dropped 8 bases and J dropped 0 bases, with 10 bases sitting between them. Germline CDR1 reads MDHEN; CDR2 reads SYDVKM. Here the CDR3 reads CASLGPATNEKLFF. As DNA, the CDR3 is TGTGCCAGCTTAGGACCTGCAACTAATGAAAAACTGTTTTTT.

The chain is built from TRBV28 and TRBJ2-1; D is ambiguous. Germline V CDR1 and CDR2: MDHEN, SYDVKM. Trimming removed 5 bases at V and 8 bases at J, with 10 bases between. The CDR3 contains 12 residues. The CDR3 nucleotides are TGTGCCAGCAGTCGAGTCCGCTATGAGCAGTTCTTC. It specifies CASSRVRYEQFF.

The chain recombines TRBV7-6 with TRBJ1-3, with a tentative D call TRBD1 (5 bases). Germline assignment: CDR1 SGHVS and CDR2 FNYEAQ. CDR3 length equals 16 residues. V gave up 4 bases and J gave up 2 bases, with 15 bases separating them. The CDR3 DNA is TGTGCCAGCAGCTCAGATGGGGGGGTCCCTGGAAACACCATATATTTT. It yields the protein CASSSDGGVPGNTIYF.

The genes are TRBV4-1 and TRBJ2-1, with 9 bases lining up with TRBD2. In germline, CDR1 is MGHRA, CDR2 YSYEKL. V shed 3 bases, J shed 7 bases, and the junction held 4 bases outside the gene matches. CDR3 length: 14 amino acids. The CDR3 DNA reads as TGCGCCAGCAGCCACCAAGCGGGGGGTAATGAGCAGTTCTTC. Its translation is CASSHQAGGNEQFF.

DNA of the CDR3: TGTGCCAGCAGCTTAACAGGACTAGCGGGAGTTCTTGACGAGCAGTACTTC. This codes for CASSLTGLAGVLDEQYF. J is TRBJ2-7 and V is TRBV7-9; 13 bases are a match to TRBD2. CDR1 SEHNR and CDR2 FQNEAQ come from the germline V gene (reference sequence). This CDR3 contains 17 residues. With 2 bases clipped from V and 5 bases from J, the junction kept 9 bases outside the gene matches.

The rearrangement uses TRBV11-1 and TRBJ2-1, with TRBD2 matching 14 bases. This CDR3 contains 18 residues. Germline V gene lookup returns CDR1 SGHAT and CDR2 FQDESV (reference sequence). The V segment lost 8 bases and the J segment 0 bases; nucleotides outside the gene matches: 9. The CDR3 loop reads CASGPTSGRESSYNEQFF. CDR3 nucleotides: TGTGCCAGCGGACCGACTAGCGGGAGGGAGAGCTCCTACAATGAGCAGTTCTTC. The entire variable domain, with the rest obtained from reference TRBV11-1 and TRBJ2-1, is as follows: EAEVAQSPRYKITEKSQAVAFWCDPISGHATLYWYRQILGQGPELLVQFQDESVVDDSQLPKDRFSAERLKGVDSTLKIQPAELGDSAMYLCASGPTSGRESSYNEQFFGPGTRLTVL.

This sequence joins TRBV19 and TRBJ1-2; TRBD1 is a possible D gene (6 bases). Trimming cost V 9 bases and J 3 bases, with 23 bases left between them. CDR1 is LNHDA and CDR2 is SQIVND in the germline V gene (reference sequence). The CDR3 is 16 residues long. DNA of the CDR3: TGTGCCAGCACCCCGCCTGGACAGCCTCAGCACTATGGCTACACCTTC. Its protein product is CASTPPGQPQHYGYTF. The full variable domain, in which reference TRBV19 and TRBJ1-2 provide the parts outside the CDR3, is DGGITQSPKYLFRKEGQNVTLSCEQNLNHDAMYWYRQDPGQGLRLIYYSQIVNDFQKGDIAEGYSVSREKKESFPLTVTSAQKNPTAFYLCASTPPGQPQHYGYTFGSGTRLTVV.

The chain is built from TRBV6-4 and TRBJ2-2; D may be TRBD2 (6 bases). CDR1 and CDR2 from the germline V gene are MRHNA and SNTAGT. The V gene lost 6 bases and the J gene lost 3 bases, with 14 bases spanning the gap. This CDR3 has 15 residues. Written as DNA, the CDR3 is TGTGCCAGCAGATTCGGGAGTAGACACACCGGGGAGCTGTTTTTT. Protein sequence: CASRFGSRHTGELFF.

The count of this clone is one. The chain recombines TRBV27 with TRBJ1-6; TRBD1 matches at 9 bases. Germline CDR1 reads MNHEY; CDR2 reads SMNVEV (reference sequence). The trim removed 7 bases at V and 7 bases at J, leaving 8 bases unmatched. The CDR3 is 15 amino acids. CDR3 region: CASKVDRGWNSPLHF. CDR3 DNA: TGTGCCAGCAAGGTGGACAGGGGTTGGAATTCACCCCTCCACTTT.

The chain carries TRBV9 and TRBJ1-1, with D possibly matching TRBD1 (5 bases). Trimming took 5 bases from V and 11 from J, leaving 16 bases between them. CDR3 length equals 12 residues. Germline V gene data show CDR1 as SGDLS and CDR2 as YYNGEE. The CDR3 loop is CASRGRGIEAFF. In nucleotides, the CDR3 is TGTGCCAGCAGGGGACGGGGCATAGAGGCTTTCTTT.

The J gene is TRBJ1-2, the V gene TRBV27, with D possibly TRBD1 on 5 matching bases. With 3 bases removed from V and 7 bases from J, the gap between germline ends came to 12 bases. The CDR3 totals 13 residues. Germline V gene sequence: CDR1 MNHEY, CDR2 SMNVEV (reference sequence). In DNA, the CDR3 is TGTGCCAGCAGTTTCGCCAGGGCGGGTGGCTACACCTTC. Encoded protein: CASSFARAGGYTF.

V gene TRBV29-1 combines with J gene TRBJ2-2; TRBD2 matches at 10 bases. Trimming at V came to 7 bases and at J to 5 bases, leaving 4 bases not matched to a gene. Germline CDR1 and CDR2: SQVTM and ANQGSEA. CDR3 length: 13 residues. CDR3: CSASGLATGELFF. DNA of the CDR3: TGCAGCGCATCGGGACTAGCGACCGGGGAGCTGTTTTTT.

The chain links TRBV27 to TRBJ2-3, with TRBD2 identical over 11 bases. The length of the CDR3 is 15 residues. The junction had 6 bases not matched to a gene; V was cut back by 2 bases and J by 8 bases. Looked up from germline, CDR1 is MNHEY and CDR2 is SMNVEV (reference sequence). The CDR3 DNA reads TGTGCCAGCAGTTTAGTAGCGGGAGGGCGGTCTACGCAGTATTTT. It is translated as CASSLVAGGRSTQYF.

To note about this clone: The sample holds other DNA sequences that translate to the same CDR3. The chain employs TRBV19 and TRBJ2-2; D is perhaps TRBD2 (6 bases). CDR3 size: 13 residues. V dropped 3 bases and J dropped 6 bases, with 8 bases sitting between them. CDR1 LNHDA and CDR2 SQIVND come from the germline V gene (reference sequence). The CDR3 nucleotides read TGTGCCAGTAGTATTTGGGGGGCCGGGGAGCTGTTTTTT. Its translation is CASSIWGAGELFF.

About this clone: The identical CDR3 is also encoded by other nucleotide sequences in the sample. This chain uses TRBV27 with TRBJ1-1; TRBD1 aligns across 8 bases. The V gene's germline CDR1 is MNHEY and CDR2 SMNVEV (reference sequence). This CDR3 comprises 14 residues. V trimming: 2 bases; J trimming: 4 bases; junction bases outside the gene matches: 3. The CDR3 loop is CASSLQGASTEAFF. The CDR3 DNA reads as TGTGCCAGCAGTTTACAGGGGGCATCCACTGAAGCTTTCTTT.

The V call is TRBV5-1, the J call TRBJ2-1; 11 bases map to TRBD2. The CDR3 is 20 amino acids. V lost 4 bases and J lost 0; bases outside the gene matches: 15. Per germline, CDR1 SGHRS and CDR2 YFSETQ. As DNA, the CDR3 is TGCGCCAGCAGCCACTGGACTAGCGGGTATTCCCCGAGCTCCTACAATGAGCAGTTCTTC. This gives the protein CASSHWTSGYSPSSYNEQFF.

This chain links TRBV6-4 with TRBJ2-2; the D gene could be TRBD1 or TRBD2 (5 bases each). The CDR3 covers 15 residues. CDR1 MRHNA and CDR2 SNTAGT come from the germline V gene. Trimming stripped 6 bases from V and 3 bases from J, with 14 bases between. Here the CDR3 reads CASRPLGVDTGELFF. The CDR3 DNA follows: TGTGCCAGCAGGCCTCTGGGGGTGGACACCGGGGAGCTGTTTTTT.

Written as DNA, the CDR3 is TGTGCCAGCAGCCCAATCATGGGGTCAGATACGCAGTATTTT. Translated: CASSPIMGSDTQYF. The V and J genes are TRBV11-2 and TRBJ2-3, with no clear D. V shed 5 bases and J shed 4 bases, with 13 bases lying between them. CDR3 length equals 14 residues. Germline V lookup: CDR1 SGHAT, CDR2 FQNNGV.

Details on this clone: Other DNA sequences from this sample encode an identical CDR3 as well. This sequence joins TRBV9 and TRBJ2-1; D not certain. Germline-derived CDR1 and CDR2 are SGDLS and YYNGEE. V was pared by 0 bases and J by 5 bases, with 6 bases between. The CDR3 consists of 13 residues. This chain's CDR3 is CASSVGLHNEQFF. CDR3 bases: TGTGCCAGCAGCGTAGGGCTCCACAATGAGCAGTTCTTC.

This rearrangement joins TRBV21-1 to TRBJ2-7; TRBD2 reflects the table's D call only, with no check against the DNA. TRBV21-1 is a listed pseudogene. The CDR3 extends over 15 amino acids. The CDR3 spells CASRIVPGLPYEQYF. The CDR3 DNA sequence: TGTGCCAGCAGGATTGTACCGGGACTCCCCTACGAGCAGTACTTC.